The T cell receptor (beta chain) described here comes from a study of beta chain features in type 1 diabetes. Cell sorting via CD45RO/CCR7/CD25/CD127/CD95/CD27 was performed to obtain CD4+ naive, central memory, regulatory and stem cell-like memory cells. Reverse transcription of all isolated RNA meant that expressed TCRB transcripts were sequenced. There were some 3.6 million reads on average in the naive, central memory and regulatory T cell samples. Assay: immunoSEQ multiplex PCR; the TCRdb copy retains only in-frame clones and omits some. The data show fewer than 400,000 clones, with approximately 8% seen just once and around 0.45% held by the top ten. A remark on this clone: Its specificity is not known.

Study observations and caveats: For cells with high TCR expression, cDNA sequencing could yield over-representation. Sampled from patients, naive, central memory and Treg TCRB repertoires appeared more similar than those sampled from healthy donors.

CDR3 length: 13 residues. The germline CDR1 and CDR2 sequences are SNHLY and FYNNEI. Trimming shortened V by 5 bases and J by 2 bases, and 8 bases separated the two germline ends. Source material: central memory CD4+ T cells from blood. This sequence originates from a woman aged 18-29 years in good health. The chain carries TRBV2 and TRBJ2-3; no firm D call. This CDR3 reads CASSPPVTDTQYF. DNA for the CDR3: TGTGCCAGCAGTCCTCCAGTCACAGATACGCAGTATTTT. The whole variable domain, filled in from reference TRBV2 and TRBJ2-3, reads EPEVTQTPSHQVTQMGQEVILRCVPISNHLYFYWYRQILGQKVEFLVSFYNNEISEKSEIFDDQFSVERPDGSNFTLKIRSTKLEDSAMYFCASSPPVTDTQYFGPGTRLTVL.